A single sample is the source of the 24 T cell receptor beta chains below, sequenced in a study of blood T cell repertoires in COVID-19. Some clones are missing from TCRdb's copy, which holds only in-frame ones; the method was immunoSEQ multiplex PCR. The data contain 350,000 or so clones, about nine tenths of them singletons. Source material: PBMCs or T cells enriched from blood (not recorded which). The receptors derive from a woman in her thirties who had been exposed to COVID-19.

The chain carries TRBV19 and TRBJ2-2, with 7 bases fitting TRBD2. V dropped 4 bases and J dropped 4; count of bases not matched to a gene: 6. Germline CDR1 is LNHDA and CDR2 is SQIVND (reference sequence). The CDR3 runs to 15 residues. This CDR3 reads CASSSLAETTGELFF. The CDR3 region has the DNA TGTGCCAGTAGTAGCCTAGCGGAAACCACCGGGGAGCTGTTTTTT.

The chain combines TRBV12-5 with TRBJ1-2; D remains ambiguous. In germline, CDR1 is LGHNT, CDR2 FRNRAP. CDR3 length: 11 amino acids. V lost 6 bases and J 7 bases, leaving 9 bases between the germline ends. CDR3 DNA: TGTGCTAGTGGCCCTGGCCCTGGCTACACCTTC. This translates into CASGPGPGYTF.

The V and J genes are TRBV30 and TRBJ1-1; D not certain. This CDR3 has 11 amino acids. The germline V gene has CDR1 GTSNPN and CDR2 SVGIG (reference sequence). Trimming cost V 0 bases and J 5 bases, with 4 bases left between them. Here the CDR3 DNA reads TGTGCCTGGAGTGTCGGGACTGAAGCTTTCTTT. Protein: CAWSVGTEAFF.

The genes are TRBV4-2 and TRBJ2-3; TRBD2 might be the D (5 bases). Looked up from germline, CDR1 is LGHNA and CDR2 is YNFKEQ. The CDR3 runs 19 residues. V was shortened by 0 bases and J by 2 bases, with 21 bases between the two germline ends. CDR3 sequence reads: CASSQDPGGSSRVTDTQYF. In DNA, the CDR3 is TGTGCCAGCAGCCAAGATCCGGGTGGGAGCTCAAGGGTCACAGATACGCAGTATTTT.

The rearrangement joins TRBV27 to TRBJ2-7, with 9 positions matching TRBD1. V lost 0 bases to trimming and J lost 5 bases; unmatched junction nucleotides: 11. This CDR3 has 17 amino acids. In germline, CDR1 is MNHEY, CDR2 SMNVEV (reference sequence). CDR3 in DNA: TGTGCCAGCAGTTTATCTCCAACAGGGGGCTCAAGTAACGAGCAGTACTTC. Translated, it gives CASSLSPTGGSSNEQYF.

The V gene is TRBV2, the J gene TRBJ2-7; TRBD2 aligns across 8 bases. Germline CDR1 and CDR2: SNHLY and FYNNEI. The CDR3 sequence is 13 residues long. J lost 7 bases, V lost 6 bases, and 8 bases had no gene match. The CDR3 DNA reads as TGTGCCAGCAGGCGGGAGGCCCTCTTGGAGCAGTACTTC. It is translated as CASRREALLEQYF.

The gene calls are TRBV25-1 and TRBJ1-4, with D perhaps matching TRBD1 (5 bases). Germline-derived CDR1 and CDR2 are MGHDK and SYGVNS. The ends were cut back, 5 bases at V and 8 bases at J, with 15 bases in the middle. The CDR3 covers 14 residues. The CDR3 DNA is TGTGCCAGCAGTTTCCCCGGGGGGTCGGAAAAACTGTTTTTT. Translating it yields CASSFPGGSEKLFF.

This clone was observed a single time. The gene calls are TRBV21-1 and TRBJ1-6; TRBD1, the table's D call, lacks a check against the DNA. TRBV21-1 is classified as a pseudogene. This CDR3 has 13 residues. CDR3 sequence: CASSKQGDSPLHF. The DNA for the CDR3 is TGTGCCAGCAGCAAACAAGGGGATTCACCCCTCCACTTT.

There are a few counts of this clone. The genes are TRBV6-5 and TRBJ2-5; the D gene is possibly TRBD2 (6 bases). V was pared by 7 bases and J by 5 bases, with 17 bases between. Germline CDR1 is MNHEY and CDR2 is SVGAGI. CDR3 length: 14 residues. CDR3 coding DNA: TGTGCCAGCAAGAAAGGAGGGCCGGAGGAGACCCAGTACTTC. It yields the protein CASKKGGPEETQYF.

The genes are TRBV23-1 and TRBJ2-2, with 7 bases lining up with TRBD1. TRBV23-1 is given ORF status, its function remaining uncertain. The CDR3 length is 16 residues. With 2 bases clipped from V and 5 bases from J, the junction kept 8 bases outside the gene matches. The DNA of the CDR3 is TGCGCCAGCAGTCAAGAAGGGGGCGGACATACCGGGGAGCTGTTTTTT. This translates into CASSQEGGGHTGELFF.

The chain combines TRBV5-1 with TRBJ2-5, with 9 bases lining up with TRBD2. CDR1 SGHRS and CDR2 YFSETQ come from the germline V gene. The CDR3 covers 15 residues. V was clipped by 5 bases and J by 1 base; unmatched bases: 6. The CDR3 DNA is TGCGCCAGCAGAGGGTTAGCGGGGGTCCAAGAGACCCAGTACTTC. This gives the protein CASRGLAGVQETQYF. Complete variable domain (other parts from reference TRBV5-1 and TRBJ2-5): KAGVTQTPRYLIKTRGQQVTLSCSPISGHRSVSWYQQTPGQGLQFLFEYFSETQRNKGNFPGRFSGRQFSNSRSEMNVSTLELGDSALYLCASRGLAGVQETQYFGPGTRLLVL.

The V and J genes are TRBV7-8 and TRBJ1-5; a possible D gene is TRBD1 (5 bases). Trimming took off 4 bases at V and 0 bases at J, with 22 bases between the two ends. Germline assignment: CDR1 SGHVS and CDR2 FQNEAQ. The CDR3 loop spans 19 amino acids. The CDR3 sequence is CASSSRPSGDEISNQPQHF. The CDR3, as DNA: TGTGCCAGCAGCTCACGCCCGAGCGGGGACGAAATTAGCAATCAGCCCCAGCATTTT.

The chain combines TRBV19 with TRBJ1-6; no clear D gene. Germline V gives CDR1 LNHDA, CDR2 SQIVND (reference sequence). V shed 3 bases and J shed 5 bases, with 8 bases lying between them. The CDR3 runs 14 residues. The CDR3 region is CASSMWQDNSPLHF. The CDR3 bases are TGTGCCAGTAGTATGTGGCAGGATAATTCACCCCTCCACTTT.

As DNA, the CDR3 is TGTGCCAGCTCACCGCCCGGGACTAATGATGGCTACACCTTC. Its protein product is CASSPPGTNDGYTF. The V call is TRBV18, the J call TRBJ1-2; perhaps TRBD1 as D (5 bases). This CDR3 comprises 14 residues. Deletions cut 3 bases from V and 6 bases from J, with 14 bases between. Looked up from germline, CDR1 is KGHSH and CDR2 is LQKENI.

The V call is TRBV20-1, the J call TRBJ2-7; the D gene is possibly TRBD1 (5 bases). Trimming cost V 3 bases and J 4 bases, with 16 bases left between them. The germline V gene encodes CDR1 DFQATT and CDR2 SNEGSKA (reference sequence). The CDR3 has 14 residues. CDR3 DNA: TGCAGTGCTAGTCCCAGGGCTGGGCCTTACGAGCAGTACTTC. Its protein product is CSASPRAGPYEQYF.

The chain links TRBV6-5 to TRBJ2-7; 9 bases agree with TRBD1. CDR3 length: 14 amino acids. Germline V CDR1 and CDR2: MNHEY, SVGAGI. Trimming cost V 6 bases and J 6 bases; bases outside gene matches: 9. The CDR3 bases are TGTGCCAGCAGCCCGGGACAGGGTGCGGTCGAGCAGTACTTC. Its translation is CASSPGQGAVEQYF.

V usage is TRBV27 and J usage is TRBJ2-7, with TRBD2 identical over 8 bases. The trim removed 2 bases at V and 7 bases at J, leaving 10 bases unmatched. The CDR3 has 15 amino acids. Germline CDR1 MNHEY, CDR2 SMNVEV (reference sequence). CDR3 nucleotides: TGTGCCAGCAGTTTACAAGCGGGGGTTACGACTGAGCAGTACTTC. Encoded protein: CASSLQAGVTTEQYF.

The CDR3: CATSRGQQETQYF. CDR3 sequence (DNA): TGTGCCACCAGCAGAGGGCAGCAAGAGACCCAGTACTTC. V gene TRBV15 combines with J gene TRBJ2-5; D unclear. Trimming cost V 1 base and J 2 bases, with 5 bases left between them. The germline V gene encodes CDR1 LNHNV and CDR2 YYDKDF (reference sequence). The CDR3 loop spans 13 amino acids. Full variable domain (outside the CDR3, taken from reference TRBV15 and TRBJ2-5): DAMVIQNPRYQVTQFGKPVTLSCSQTLNHNVMYWYQQKSSQAPKLLFHYYDKDFNNEADTPDNFQSRRPNTSFCFLDIRSPGLGDTAMYLCATSRGQQETQYFGPGTRLLVL.

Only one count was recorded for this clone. The CDR3: CATSVGQYNSPLHF. The CDR3 bases are TGTGCCACCAGTGTTGGACAGTATAATTCACCCCTCCACTTT. The V and J genes are TRBV24-1 and TRBJ1-6; TRBD1 might be the D (6 bases). The CDR3 covers 14 residues. Germline loops: CDR1 KGHDR, CDR2 SFDVKD. Between the trimmed V and J ends, which lost 5 bases and 4 bases, there was a span of 8 bases.

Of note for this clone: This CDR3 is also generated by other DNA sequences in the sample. CDR3 region: CASSLGLAGTGELFF. In DNA form, the CDR3 reads TGCGCCAGCAGCTTGGGACTAGCGGGCACCGGGGAGCTGTTTTTT. The chain is built from TRBV5-1 and TRBJ2-2; 10 nucleotides align to TRBD2. Germline V gene sequence: CDR1 SGHRS, CDR2 YFSETQ. There are 15 residues in the CDR3. The V segment lost 0 bases and the J segment 4 bases; nucleotides outside the gene matches: 0.

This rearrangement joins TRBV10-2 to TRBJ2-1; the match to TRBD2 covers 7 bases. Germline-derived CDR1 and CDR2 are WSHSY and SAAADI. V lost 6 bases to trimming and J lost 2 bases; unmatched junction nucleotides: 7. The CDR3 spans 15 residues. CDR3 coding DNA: TGCGCCAGCAGGGGGGGGGATAGTACCTACAATGAGCAGTTCTTC. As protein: CASRGGDSTYNEQFF.

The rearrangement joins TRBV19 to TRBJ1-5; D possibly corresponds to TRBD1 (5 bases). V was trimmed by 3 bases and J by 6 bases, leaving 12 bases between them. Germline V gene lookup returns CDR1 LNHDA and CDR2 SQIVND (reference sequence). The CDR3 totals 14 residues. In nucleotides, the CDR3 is TGTGCCAGTAGTATTAGCAGGGATAGTCAGCCCCAGCATTTT. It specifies CASSISRDSQPQHF.

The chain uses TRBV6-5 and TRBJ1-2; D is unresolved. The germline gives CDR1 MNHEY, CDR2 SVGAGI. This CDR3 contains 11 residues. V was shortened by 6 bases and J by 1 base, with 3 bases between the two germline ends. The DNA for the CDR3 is TGTGCCAGCAGACTTAACTATGGCTACACCTTC. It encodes CASRLNYGYTF.

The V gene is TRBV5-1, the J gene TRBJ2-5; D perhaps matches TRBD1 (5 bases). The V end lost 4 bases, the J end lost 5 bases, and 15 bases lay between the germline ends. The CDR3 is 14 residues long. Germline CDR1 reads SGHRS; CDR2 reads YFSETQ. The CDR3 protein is CASSPRRAGETQYF. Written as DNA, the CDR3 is TGCGCCAGCAGCCCCCGAAGGGCAGGGGAGACCCAGTACTTC.